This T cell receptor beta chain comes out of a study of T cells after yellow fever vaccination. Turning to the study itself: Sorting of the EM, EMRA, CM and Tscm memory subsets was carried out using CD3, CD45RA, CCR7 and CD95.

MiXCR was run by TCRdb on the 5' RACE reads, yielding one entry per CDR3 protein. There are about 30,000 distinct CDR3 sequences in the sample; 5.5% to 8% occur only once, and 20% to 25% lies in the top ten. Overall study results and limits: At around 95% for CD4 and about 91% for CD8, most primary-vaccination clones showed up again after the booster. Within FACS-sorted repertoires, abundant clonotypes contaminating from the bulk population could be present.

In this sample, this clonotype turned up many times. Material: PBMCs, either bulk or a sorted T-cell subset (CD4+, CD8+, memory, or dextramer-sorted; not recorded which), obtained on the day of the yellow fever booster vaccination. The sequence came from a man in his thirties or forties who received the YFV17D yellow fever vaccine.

The CDR3 sequence is CAISEFGEAFF. In nucleotides, the CDR3 is TGTGCCATCAGTGAGTTTGGCGAAGCTTTCTTT. The V call is TRBV10-3, the J call TRBJ1-1; D ambiguous. CDR3 length: 11 amino acids. Germline CDR1 and CDR2: ENHRY and SYGVKD. Trimming pared 1 base from V and 8 bases from J, leaving 5 bases between.